This is a list of T cell receptor beta chains from one sample in a study of blood T cells in healthy people across ages. TCRdb re-called the 5' RACE reads with MiXCR, one entry per CDR3 protein. The repertoire holds a few hundred thousand distinct CDR3 sequences, with about 27% as singletons. The same data also contributed to another study, on T cells of mothers and their children.

Sequencing used blood. These receptors all stem from a boy younger than 10 in good health. The CDR3 runs from the conserved cysteine through the conserved F or W. The D gene is left open where the match is weak. Where a row states a size, it is once, few, many or the class of an expanded clone; other rows omit it.

>.|.|TRBJ1-4|TRBV12-3/TRBV12-4
CASSLGGSGRTNEKLFF
TGTGCCAGCAGCCTAGGGGGTTCTGGTAGGACTAATGAAAAACTGTTTTTT
>few|.|TRBJ2-3|TRBV28
CASSSPSGPDTQYF
TGTGCCAGCAGTTCCCCCTCGGGGCCAGATACGCAGTATTTT
>.|TRBD1|TRBJ2-5|TRBV7-2
CASRPDRGRKTQYF
TGTGCCAGCAGACCCGACAGGGGGCGGAAGACCCAGTACTTC
>few|.|TRBJ2-7|TRBV11-2
CASSLGPTLGQETRYF
TGTGCCAGCAGCTTAGGCCCGACATTGGGTCAAGAGACCCGGTACTTC
>.|.|TRBJ2-3|TRBV6-5
CASSSGTIPSTDTQYF
TGTGCCAGCAGTTCCGGGACGATCCCTAGCACAGATACGCAGTATTTT
>.|.|TRBJ2-1|TRBV4-2
CASSQDGGGRNNEQFF
TGTGCCAGCAGCCAAGATGGGGGGGGCCGTAACAATGAGCAGTTCTTC
>few|TRBD1|TRBJ1-5|TRBV6-4
CASSGTGGNQPQHF
TGTGCCAGCAGTGGGACAGGGGGCAATCAGCCCCAGCATTTT
>.|TRBD2|TRBJ2-1|TRBV7-2
CASSWGGGGGNEQFF
TGTGCCAGCAGCTGGGGTGGGGGGGGAGGAAATGAGCAGTTCTTC
>few|.|TRBJ1-1|TRBV19
CASSTGADTEAFF
TGTGCCAGTAGTACAGGGGCCGACACTGAAGCTTTCTTT
>.|.|TRBJ2-7|TRBV20-1
CSARAAQGYEQYF
TGCAGTGCTAGGGCCGCACAGGGCTACGAGCAGTACTTC
>.|.|TRBJ2-1|TRBV20-1
CSARGGGENEQFF
TGCAGTGCTAGAGGGGGTGGGGAAAATGAGCAGTTCTTC
>once|.|TRBJ1-5|TRBV7-2
CASSLAPGPQHF
TGTGCCAGCAGCTTAGCGCCCGGCCCCCAGCATTTT
>once|TRBD2|TRBJ2-3|TRBV7-2
CASSPTSGIGTDTQYF
TGTGCCAGCAGCCCGACTAGCGGGATTGGCACAGATACGCAGTATTTT
>.|TRBD2|TRBJ2-5|TRBV11-2
CASRRGGRVRETQYF
TGTGCCAGCAGACGGGGCGGGAGAGTCCGGGAGACCCAGTACTTC
>.|TRBD2|TRBJ2-5|TRBV11-2
CASSLVFGRGKETQYF
TGTGCCAGCAGCTTAGTATTTGGGCGGGGGAAAGAGACCCAGTACTTC
>few|TRBD2|TRBJ2-5|TRBV5-1
CASSGITSGGPQETQYF
TGCGCCAGCAGCGGCATCACTAGCGGGGGTCCCCAAGAGACCCAGTACTTC
>once|TRBD2|TRBJ2-1|TRBV5-1
CASSLGTSNPQEQFF
TGCGCCAGCAGCTTGGGGACTAGCAATCCCCAGGAGCAGTTCTTC
>.|TRBD2|TRBJ2-5|TRBV7-9
CASSLASGGPKETQYF
TGTGCCAGCAGCTTAGCTAGCGGGGGCCCCAAAGAGACCCAGTACTTC
>.|.|TRBJ2-7|TRBV6-2/TRBV6-3
CASSYDPEGTPYEQYF
TGTGCCAGCAGTTACGATCCCGAGGGGACTCCCTACGAGCAGTACTTC
>.|.|TRBJ2-7|TRBV10-3
CAISESIEQYF
TGTGCCATCAGTGAGTCAATCGAGCAGTACTTC
>.|.|TRBJ2-3|TRBV10-3
CATRGRTTDTQYF
TGTGCCACCAGGGGTAGGACCACAGATACGCAGTATTTT
>.|.|TRBJ1-2|TRBV15
CATSRDGAHFYGYTF
TGTGCCACCAGCAGAGATGGGGCCCACTTCTATGGCTACACCTTC
>few|.|TRBJ2-5|TRBV14
CASSQVRGRGLETQYF
TGTGCCAGCAGCCAAGTTAGAGGTCGGGGATTGGAGACCCAGTACTTC
>.|.|TRBJ2-5|TRBV15
CATSSTQGRQETQYF
TGTGCCACCAGCAGTACACAGGGCCGCCAAGAGACCCAGTACTTC
>few|.|TRBJ2-7|TRBV3-1
CASSQEDEQYF
TGTGCCAGCAGCCAAGAGGACGAGCAGTACTTC